The next 22 T cell receptor beta chains were all read from a single sample in a study of Ad26.COV2.S vaccination and SARS-CoV-2 variants. Clones were read by immunoSEQ multiplex PCR, and TCRdb kept only the in-frame ones, dropping some. This table holds roughly 300,000 clones, about 89% found once. Noted treatment: about 20 received Ad26.COV2.S at low or high dose, single or two shots; about 5 received placebo; per-sample allocation not given. Sample collection was performed on day 63 after the first vaccine or placebo injection. Sequenced here: peripheral blood, sampled in a trial of Ad26.COV2.S vaccine versus placebo. The receptors originated from a person aged 18-65 years who received the Ad26.COV2.S COVID-19 vaccine or a placebo.

V is TRBV28 and J is TRBJ2-5; 8 bases are a match to TRBD1. Germline loops: CDR1 MDHEN, CDR2 SYDVKM. V was pared by 3 bases and J by 2 bases, with 8 bases of the junction left unmatched. The CDR3 has 16 amino acids. The CDR3 spells CASSFVAGGSQETQYF. CDR3 DNA: TGTGCCAGCAGTTTTGTAGCAGGGGGCTCGCAAGAGACCCAGTACTTC. The whole variable domain, filled in from reference TRBV28 and TRBJ2-5, reads DVKVTQSSRYLVKRTGEKVFLECVQDMDHENMFWYRQDPGLGLRLIYFSYDVKMKEKGDIPEGYSVSREKKERFSLILESASTNQTSMYLCASSFVAGGSQETQYFGPGTRLLVL.

CDR3 sequence reads: CASSYSTSEAFF. Here the CDR3 DNA reads TGTGCCAGCAGTTACTCGACCTCTGAAGCTTTCTTT. This chain joins TRBV6-2 or TRBV6-3 and TRBJ1-1, with unresolved D. Trimming shortened V by 0 bases and J by 6 bases, and 5 bases separated the two germline ends. This CDR3 is built from 12 residues. From germline, CDR1 is MNHEY and CDR2 SVGEGT.

The V call is TRBV6-6, the J call TRBJ2-1, with D possibly matching TRBD2 (5 bases). Trimming pared 0 bases from V and 6 bases from J, leaving 9 bases between. Germline CDR1 reads MNHNY; CDR2 reads SVGAGI (reference sequence). The CDR3 extends over 14 amino acids. CDR3 sequence: CASSYSKGLNEQFF. CDR3 bases: TGTGCCAGCAGTTACTCAAAAGGACTCAATGAGCAGTTCTTC.

The V call is TRBV5-1, the J call TRBJ1-1; 8 bases map to TRBD1. There are 15 residues in the CDR3. The junction had 6 bases not matched to a gene; V was cut back by 3 bases and J by 2 bases. Per germline, CDR1 SGHRS and CDR2 YFSETQ. The CDR3 DNA reads as TGCGCCAGCAGCTGGTACAGGGGGGATAACACTGAAGCTTTCTTT. Its translation is CASSWYRGDNTEAFF.

V usage is TRBV19 and J usage is TRBJ2-6, with D maybe TRBD2 (5 bases). Germline loops: CDR1 LNHDA, CDR2 SQIVND (reference sequence). This CDR3 comprises 18 residues. The V and J ends lost 5 bases and 0 bases respectively, with 17 bases between them. The CDR3 loop reads CASSDYSVRFSGANVLTF. The CDR3, as DNA: TGTGCCAGTAGTGACTACAGCGTCCGCTTCTCTGGGGCCAACGTCCTGACTTTC.

This chain uses TRBV4-1 with TRBJ2-5, with TRBD1 matching over 10 bases. This CDR3 comprises 14 residues. In germline, CDR1 is MGHRA, CDR2 YSYEKL. The trim removed 3 bases at V and 5 bases at J, leaving 3 bases unmatched. The CDR3 sequence: CASSHLDRGETQYF. For the CDR3, the DNA is TGCGCCAGCAGCCACCTGGACAGGGGGGAGACCCAGTACTTC.

The rearrangement links TRBV18 to TRBJ1-1, with a possible D match to TRBD1 (6 bases). The V end was cut by 3 bases, the J end by 0 bases, with 14 bases between. Germline V gives CDR1 KGHSH, CDR2 LQKENI. The CDR3 spans 16 residues. CDR3 DNA: TGTGCCAGCTCACCCCTAACGGGGGACATGAACACTGAAGCTTTCTTT. Translation gives CASSPLTGDMNTEAFF.

This rearrangement joins TRBV7-2 to TRBJ1-2; no definite D call. CDR1 and CDR2 (germline): SGHTA, FQGNSA. This CDR3 spans 14 amino acids. Trimming removed 5 bases from V and 0 bases from J, with 10 bases in between. The CDR3 nucleotides are TGTGCCAGCAGCCCCGGACGGTCTAACTATGGCTACACCTTC. Protein product: CASSPGRSNYGYTF. The full variable domain, in which reference TRBV7-2 and TRBJ1-2 provide the parts outside the CDR3, is GAGVSQSPSNKVTEKGKDVELRCDPISGHTALYWYRQSLGQGLEFLIYFQGNSAPDKSGLPSDRFSAERTGGSVSTLTIQRTQQEDSAVYLCASSPGRSNYGYTFGSGTRLTVV.

The rearrangement uses TRBV10-1 and TRBJ2-3, with 8 positions matching TRBD2. The V gene's germline CDR1 is WNHNN and CDR2 SYGVQD (reference sequence). V lost 8 bases to trimming and J lost 5 bases; unmatched junction nucleotides: 12. This CDR3 region has 15 residues. The CDR3 DNA is TGCGCCAGCCGGGAGGCCGGGAGGGCCGAAGATACGCAGTATTTT. As protein: CASREAGRAEDTQYF.

The rearrangement joins TRBV5-1 to TRBJ1-3; D uncertain. The V gene lost 0 bases and the J gene lost 0 bases, with 4 bases spanning the gap. Germline values: CDR1 SGHRS, CDR2 YFSETQ. The CDR3 consists of 14 residues. CDR3 bases: TGCGCCAGCAGCTTGGACAGCTCTGGAAACACCATATATTTT. Its translation: CASSLDSSGNTIYF.

This chain links TRBV5-4 with TRBJ2-7; 9 nucleotides align to TRBD1. V trimming: 3 bases; J trimming: 6 bases; junction bases outside the gene matches: 7. The CDR3 spans 14 residues. Germline V gives CDR1 SGHNT, CDR2 YYREEE (reference sequence). CDR3 residues: CASSSQQGAPEQYF. CDR3 in DNA: TGTGCCAGCAGCTCGCAACAGGGGGCACCCGAGCAGTACTTC.

The CDR3 is CASSPRQGAVQPQHF. The CDR3 nucleotides read TGTGCCAGCAGCCCCCGACAGGGGGCAGTTCAGCCCCAGCATTTT. This chain connects TRBV21-1 to TRBJ1-5; TRBD1, the table's D call, was not compared with the DNA. TRBV21-1 represents a pseudogene. The length of the CDR3 is 15 residues.

The chain carries TRBV21-1 and TRBJ1-5. TRBV21-1 constitutes a pseudogene. The CDR3 contains 11 residues. The CDR3 here is CASSKEQPQHF. Written as DNA, the CDR3 is TGTGCCAGCAGCAAAGAGCAGCCCCAGCATTTT.

The J gene is TRBJ2-7, the V gene TRBV4-2, with D perhaps matching TRBD2 (5 bases). CDR3 length: 14 residues. Between the trimmed V and J ends, which lost 1 base and 4 bases, there was a span of 11 bases. The germline gives CDR1 LGHNA, CDR2 YNFKEQ. The CDR3 nucleotides are TGTGCCAGCAGCCAAGTCGGGGAGAGGTACGAGCAGTACTTC. Amino acids: CASSQVGERYEQYF.

This sequence joins TRBV9 and TRBJ1-3; perhaps TRBD1 as D (6 bases). The germline V gene encodes CDR1 SGDLS and CDR2 YYNGEE. The CDR3 is 16 amino acids. Deletions cut 3 bases from V and 0 bases from J, with 13 bases between. The CDR3 region has the DNA TGTGCCAGCAGCGGACAACAGGGATCCTCTGGAAACACCATATATTTT. Translating gives CASSGQQGSSGNTIYF.

The V call is TRBV5-4, the J call TRBJ2-7; 10 bases agree with TRBD2. This CDR3 region has 14 residues. With V trimmed by 1 base and J by 3 bases, 1 base remained unmatched. CDR1 and CDR2 from the germline V gene are SGHNT and YYREEE (reference sequence). CDR3 bases: TGTGCCAGCAGCTTGTCTAGCGGGAGCTACGAGCAGTACTTC. Its protein is CASSLSSGSYEQYF.

V gene TRBV4-1 combines with J gene TRBJ1-4, with a tentative D call TRBD1 (5 bases). CDR3 length equals 14 residues. V was trimmed by 3 bases and J by 12 bases, leaving 17 bases between them. CDR1 and CDR2 (germline): MGHRA, YSYEKL. The DNA of the CDR3 is TGCGCCAGCAGCCAGGGCCAGGGCCAGGTAGAACTGTTTTTT. This translates into CASSQGQGQVELFF.

CDR3 sequence (DNA): TGTGCCAGCAGCTACGCCGGAGCATTCACAGATACGCAGTATTTT. It specifies CASSYAGAFTDTQYF. This chain links TRBV6-6 with TRBJ2-3, with D unresolved. There are 15 residues in the CDR3. Between the trimmed V and J ends, which lost 6 bases and 2 bases, there was a span of 15 bases. Germline assignment: CDR1 MNHNY and CDR2 SVGAGI (reference sequence).

V is TRBV4-1 and J is TRBJ2-1, with 12 bases aligning to TRBD2. CDR1 is MGHRA, CDR2 YSYEKL, per germline. The CDR3 loop spans 15 amino acids. V gave up 4 bases and J gave up 7 bases; unmatched junction bases: 5. CDR3 DNA: TGCGCCAGCAGCCCGGGACTAGCGGGTAGGAATGAGCAGTTCTTC. It is translated as CASSPGLAGRNEQFF.

This clone showed up many times. V usage is TRBV12-3 or TRBV12-4 and J usage is TRBJ2-4; TRBD1 might be the D (6 bases). V lost 6 bases to trimming and J lost 7 bases, with 10 bases between them. The CDR3 sequence is 12 residues long. The CDR3 DNA reads TGTGCCAGCAGGGACAGTGTGAACATTCAGTACTTC. Its protein product is CASRDSVNIQYF.

The rearrangement links TRBV2 to TRBJ1-1; D ambiguous. The V end was cut by 5 bases, the J end by 5 bases, with 6 bases between. The CDR3 loop spans 11 amino acids. CDR1 is SNHLY and CDR2 is FYNNEI in the germline V gene. CDR3 sequence (DNA): TGTGCCAGCAGTACAAGGACTGAAGCTTTCTTT. As protein: CASSTRTEAFF.

The V and J genes are TRBV27 and TRBJ2-1; the match to TRBD2 covers 8 bases. Trimming took 5 bases from V and 2 from J; bases not matched to a gene: 8. The CDR3 has 16 residues. Germline CDR1 MNHEY, CDR2 SMNVEV (reference sequence). DNA for the CDR3: TGTGCCAGCAGTCCCCATTTAGCGGGACCCTACAATGAGCAGTTCTTC. This codes for CASSPHLAGPYNEQFF.